This TCR beta chain originates from a study of control samples from healthy donors and cancer patients. TCRdb's table, derived via immunoSEQ multiplex PCR, lists solely in-frame clones and lacks some. This sample's table reports approximately 190,000 clones. V was cut by 7 bases and J by 4 bases, with 19 bases left in between. Germline CDR1 reads MDHEN; CDR2 reads SYDVKM. CDR3 length: 15 amino acids. The chain recombines TRBV28 with TRBJ1-2; D possibly corresponds to TRBD1 (6 bases). The sequencing input was blood. The receptor was derived from a woman aged 25 to 39 in good health. Written as DNA, the CDR3 is TGTGCCAGCAACTGGGGGGGGGCCATACTCTATGGCTACACCTTC. Residues: CASNWGGAILYGYTF.